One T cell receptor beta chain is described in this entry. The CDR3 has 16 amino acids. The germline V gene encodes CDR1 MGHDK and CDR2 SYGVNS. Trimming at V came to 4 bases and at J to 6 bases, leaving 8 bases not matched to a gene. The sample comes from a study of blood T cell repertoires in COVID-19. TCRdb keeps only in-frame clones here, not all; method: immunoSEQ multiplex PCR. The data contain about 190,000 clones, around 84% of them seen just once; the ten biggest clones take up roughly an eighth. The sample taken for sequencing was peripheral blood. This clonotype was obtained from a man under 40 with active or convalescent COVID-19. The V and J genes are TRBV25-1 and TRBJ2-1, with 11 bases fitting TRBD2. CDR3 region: CASSVHIAGGPNEQFF. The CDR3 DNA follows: TGTGCCAGCAGTGTCCACATAGCGGGAGGGCCCAATGAGCAGTTCTTC.